Given below is one T cell receptor (beta chain) in context. The CDR3 loop spans 15 amino acids. CDR1 is LGHDT, CDR2 YNNKEL, per germline (reference sequence). J was trimmed by 4 bases and V by 0 bases; bases with no gene match: 3. This entry comes from a study of blood T cell repertoires in COVID-19. Original analysis: Using reference gene primer amplification, nucleated cell counts were estimated. Using immunoSEQ multiplex PCR, the repertoire was profiled, and TCRdb retains in-frame clones only, with some absent. V and J calls and clone size are given by that table; D and trimming were obtained from the DNA. The sample holds 200,000 to 300,000 clones; about 90% are singletons and the top ten take about 0.8%.

Sample: peripheral blood. The chain has TRBV3-1 (or the pseudogene TRBV3-2) and TRBJ1-5; 7 nucleotides agree with TRBD1. This sequence was found in a man aged 30-40 years with COVID-19, enrolled during active disease. The CDR3, as DNA: TGTGCCAGCAGCCAAGACCCACAGGGGAATCAGCCCCAGCATTTT. This gives the protein CASSQDPQGNQPQHF.